This TCR beta chain derives from a study of prognosis after radiotherapy for stage I lung cancer. As for the study in general: The tumors were adenocarcinoma in 11 to 12 patients (squamous cell carcinoma in 7 or 8).

In germline, CDR1 is DFQATT, CDR2 SNEGSKA (reference sequence). The CDR3 extends over 14 amino acids. With regard to this clonotype: The junction differs from germline at one of its ends, possibly a read error.

CDR3 of TCR beta was amplified from genomic DNA via a two-round multiplex PCR. Gene-specific primers for each TRBV and TRBJ gene drove first-round PCR. TCRdb processed the multiplex PCR reads anew with MiXCR; each CDR3 protein has one entry. The sample lists 20,000 or so distinct CDR3 sequences, roughly 30% occurring once. The chain employs TRBV20-1 and TRBJ2-1; unclear D gene. The sequence came from a donor aged 50 or older with non-small cell lung cancer. The sample was PBMCs, taken before or after stereotactic body radiation therapy (not recorded which). As DNA, the CDR3 is TGCAGTGCTAGATATCCCTCCTGGGGAAATGAGCAGGTCTTC. This codes for CSARYPSWGNEQVF.